This T cell receptor beta chain was documented in a study of shared clonotypes between healthy human individuals. It was CD45RO-negative cells, positively selected for CCR7, that made up naive CD8 cells, with terminally differentiated effector memory CD45RA+ cells excluded. Assay: immunoSEQ multiplex PCR; the TCRdb copy retains only in-frame clones and omits some. The sample shows hundreds of thousands of clones, about 96% of them seen only once. The CDR3 totals 15 residues. Per the germline V gene, CDR1 is SGDLS and CDR2 is YYNGEE. The J segment lost 6 bases and the V segment lost 3 bases, leaving 7 bases of the junction unmatched. Findings of the study overall: Non-shared clonotypes had lower generation probabilities than those shared by all four donors. Investigators collected only blood, and repertoires in tissues likely differ. When naive CD4 clonotypes were compared across a few donors, 5% to 5.5% were shared. Large depth notwithstanding, sorted-subset sequencing proved incomplete by rarefaction.

Concerning this clone itself: What it binds is unknown.

V gene TRBV9 combines with J gene TRBJ1-5, with 9 bases that match TRBD1. This TCR was sampled from a woman between 25 and 40 years old in good health. Sequenced sample: naive CD8+ T cells sorted from blood. Here the CDR3 reads CASSAGTGLGQPQHF. In DNA, the CDR3 is TGTGCCAGCAGCGCCGGGACAGGGCTGGGTCAGCCCCAGCATTTT.